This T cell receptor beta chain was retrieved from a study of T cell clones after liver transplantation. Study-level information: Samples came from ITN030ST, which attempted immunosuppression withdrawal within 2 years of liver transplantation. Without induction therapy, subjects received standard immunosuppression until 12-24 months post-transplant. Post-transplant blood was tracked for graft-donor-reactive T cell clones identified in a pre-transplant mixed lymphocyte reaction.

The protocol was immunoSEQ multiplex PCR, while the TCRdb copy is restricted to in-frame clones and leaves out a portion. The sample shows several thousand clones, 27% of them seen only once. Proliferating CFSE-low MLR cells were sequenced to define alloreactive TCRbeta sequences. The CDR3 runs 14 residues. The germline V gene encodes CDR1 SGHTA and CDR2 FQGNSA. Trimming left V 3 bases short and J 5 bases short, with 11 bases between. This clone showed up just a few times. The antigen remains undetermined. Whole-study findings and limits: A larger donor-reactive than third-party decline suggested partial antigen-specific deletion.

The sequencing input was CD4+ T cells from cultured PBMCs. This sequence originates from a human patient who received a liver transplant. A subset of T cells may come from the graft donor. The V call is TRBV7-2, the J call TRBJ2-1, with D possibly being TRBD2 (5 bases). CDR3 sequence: CASSFDYGDNEQFF. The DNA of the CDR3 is TGTGCCAGCAGCTTCGACTACGGGGACAATGAGCAGTTCTTC.